The T cell receptor (beta chain) under discussion was sequenced for a study of STAT5B mutations in CD4+ large granular lymphocyte leukemia. V lost 0 bases, J lost 4 bases, and 2 bases stayed unmatched. The CDR3 sequence is 15 residues long. CDR1 and CDR2 (germline): SGDLS, YYNGEE. A word on this clone: Its target is unknown.

Study-level findings and limits: Top patient clones used TRBV06 genes more often: 8/27 versus 2/35 in controls.

Using immunoSEQ multiplex PCR, the repertoire was profiled, and TCRdb retains in-frame clones only, with some absent. The sample has roughly 30,000 clones, 65% to 75% seen once. The origin of this receptor is a human donor in good health. Sequencing was done on a sample of CD4+ T cells from blood buffy coats. This sequence joins TRBV9 and TRBJ1-4; the match to TRBD1 covers 8 bases. CDR3 DNA: TGTGCCAGCAGCGTAGGAGGACAGGGTAATGAAAAACTGTTTTTT. Translated, it gives CASSVGGQGNEKLFF.